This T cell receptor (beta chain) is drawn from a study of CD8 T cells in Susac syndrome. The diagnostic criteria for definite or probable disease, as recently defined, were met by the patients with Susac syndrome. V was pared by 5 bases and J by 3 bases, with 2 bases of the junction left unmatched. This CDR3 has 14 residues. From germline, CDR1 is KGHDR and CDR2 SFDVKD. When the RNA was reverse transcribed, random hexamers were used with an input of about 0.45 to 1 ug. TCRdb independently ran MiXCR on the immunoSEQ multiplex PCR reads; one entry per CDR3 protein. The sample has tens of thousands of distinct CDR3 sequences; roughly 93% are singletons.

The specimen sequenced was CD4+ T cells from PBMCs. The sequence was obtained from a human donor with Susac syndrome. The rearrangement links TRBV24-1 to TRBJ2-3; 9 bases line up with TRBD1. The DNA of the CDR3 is TGTGCCACCAGTGCGGGACAGGGAACAGATACGCAGTATTTT. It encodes CATSAGQGTDTQYF.